A single sample is the source of the 19 T cell receptor beta chains below, sequenced in a study of cytomegalovirus exposure and HLA in healthy donors (dated by TCRdb to 2016 to 2017). Library creation used the immunoSEQ multiplex PCR assay. TCRdb took over this immuneACCESS table, retaining in-frame rearrangements with V and J assigned. Such tables are incomplete; in checked studies, under half of the missing clones stem from an unresolved V gene, and the remainder is unexplained. Present in this sample are about 69,000 clones, around 93% of which were seen just once. Roughly 0.94% of the sample comes from the top ten. The sequenced sample consisted of PBMCs. These receptors all come from a woman aged 18 to 35 in good health and CMV-seronegative.

V usage is TRBV7-9 and J usage is TRBJ1-1; possibly TRBD1 for D (6 bases). V lost 5 bases and J 0 bases, leaving 13 bases between the germline ends. CDR1 and CDR2 from the germline V gene are SEHNR and FQNEAQ (reference sequence). This CDR3 has 15 amino acids. The CDR3 DNA reads as TGTGCCAGCAGCGCACCGGGACAAATGAACACTGAAGCTTTCTTT. Translation gives CASSAPGQMNTEAFF.

The V and J genes are TRBV27 and TRBJ1-3; D unclear. Germline CDR1 MNHEY, CDR2 SMNVEV (reference sequence). The CDR3 sequence is 12 residues long. The DNA for the CDR3 is TGTGGTCCCTCGGGGAGTGGAAACACCATATATTTT. It is translated as CGPSGSGNTIYF.

The J gene is TRBJ2-7, the V gene TRBV10-2, with D possibly TRBD1 on 6 matching bases. V lost 6 bases and J 2 bases, leaving 11 bases between the germline ends. This CDR3 region has 13 residues. CDR1 is WSHSY and CDR2 is SAAADI in the germline V gene. CDR3 bases: TGCGCCAGCAGGACAGGACAGACCTACGAGCAGTACTTC. This gives the protein CASRTGQTYEQYF.

The rearrangement links TRBV15 to TRBJ2-7; D uncertain. The germline CDR1 and CDR2 sequences are LNHNV and YYDKDF (reference sequence). V gave up 5 bases and J gave up 5 bases, with 10 bases separating them. The CDR3 loop spans 12 amino acids. In DNA form, the CDR3 reads TGTGCCACCAGCGGCCCTCAGAACGAGCAGTACTTC. Protein sequence: CATSGPQNEQYF.

This rearrangement joins TRBV19 to TRBJ1-6; 7 nucleotides agree with TRBD1. Germline V gene lookup returns CDR1 LNHDA and CDR2 SQIVND (reference sequence). V gave up 5 bases and J gave up 9 bases; unmatched junction bases: 7. The CDR3 runs 14 residues. The CDR3 is CASSSGQARSPLHF. In nucleotides, the CDR3 is TGTGCCAGTAGTTCAGGACAGGCCCGTTCACCCCTCCACTTT.

This clone has a single count. The genes are TRBV6-4 and TRBJ1-4; tentatively, D is TRBD1 (5 bases). Per germline, CDR1 MRHNA and CDR2 SNTAGT. V was clipped by 6 bases and J by 5 bases, with 13 bases between them. CDR3 length: 14 residues. The CDR3 DNA reads TGTGCCAGCAGGGGATGGGGGGAGAATGAAAAACTGTTTTTT. It specifies CASRGWGENEKLFF.

The V and J genes are TRBV9 and TRBJ2-2, with a weak D call TRBD2 (5 bases). V shed 0 bases and J shed 4 bases, with 10 bases lying between them. CDR1 and CDR2 (germline): SGDLS, YYNGEE. This CDR3 comprises 15 residues. The CDR3: CASSVGRGSTGELFF. The CDR3 coding sequence is TGTGCCAGCAGCGTAGGACGGGGAAGCACCGGGGAGCTGTTTTTT.

This chain uses TRBV5-1 with TRBJ2-5; a possible D gene is TRBD1 (6 bases). The CDR3 consists of 14 residues. The germline CDR1 and CDR2 sequences are SGHRS and YFSETQ. The V gene lost 4 bases and the J gene lost 0 bases, with 10 bases spanning the gap. For the CDR3, the DNA is TGCGCCAGCAGCCCGACAGGACACCAAGAGACCCAGTACTTC. Amino acids: CASSPTGHQETQYF.

J is TRBJ2-5 and V is TRBV7-9; a weak D match, TRBD1 (5 bases). CDR1 and CDR2 from the germline V gene are SEHNR and FQNEAQ (reference sequence). V was shortened by 5 bases and J by 2 bases, with 9 bases between the two germline ends. The CDR3 is made up of 13 amino acids. This CDR3 reads CASSPTEQETQYF. The CDR3 nucleotides read TGTGCCAGCAGCCCGACAGAACAAGAGACCCAGTACTTC.

The chain uses TRBV28 and TRBJ1-4; 7 nucleotides match TRBD1. The CDR3 length is 15 residues. After removal of 6 bases from V and 8 bases from J, the junction contained 12 bases not matched to a gene. Germline V gene data show CDR1 as MDHEN and CDR2 as SYDVKM. CDR3 loop: CASSGTESPAEKLFF. As DNA, the CDR3 is TGTGCCAGCAGCGGGACAGAGTCTCCCGCGGAAAAACTGTTTTTT. Full variable domain (remainder filled in from reference TRBV28 and TRBJ1-4): DVKVTQSSRYLVKRTGEKVFLECVQDMDHENMFWYRQDPGLGLRLIYFSYDVKMKEKGDIPEGYSVSREKKERFSLILESASTNQTSMYLCASSGTESPAEKLFFGSGTQLSVL.

This rearrangement joins TRBV29-1 to TRBJ2-1, with TRBD1 identical over 8 bases. The CDR3 covers 14 residues. Germline lookup yields CDR1 SQVTM and CDR2 ANQGSEA. Germline trimming cut 7 bases from V and 3 bases from J; bases unmatched to any gene: 8. The CDR3 reads CSARQGPDYNEQFF. As DNA, the CDR3 is TGCAGCGCCCGACAGGGGCCGGACTACAATGAGCAGTTCTTC.

The DNA for the CDR3 is TGTGCCAGTAGTATCCAAGCGGGAGTTGTCAATGAGCAGTTCTTC. Translating it yields CASSIQAGVVNEQFF. The rearrangement uses TRBV19 and TRBJ2-1; TRBD2 matches at 8 bases. This CDR3 has 15 residues. Trimming removed 3 bases from V and 6 bases from J; junction bases left unmatched: 7. Germline V lookup: CDR1 LNHDA, CDR2 SQIVND (reference sequence). Looking up the rest from reference TRBV19 and TRBJ2-1 gives the full variable domain: DGGITQSPKYLFRKEGQNVTLSCEQNLNHDAMYWYRQDPGQGLRLIYYSQIVNDFQKGDIAEGYSVSREKKESFPLTVTSAQKNPTAFYLCASSIQAGVVNEQFFGPGTRLTVL.

The chain links TRBV5-5 to TRBJ2-5; D is perhaps TRBD2 (5 bases). The CDR3 loop spans 16 amino acids. Trimming took off 0 bases at V and 5 bases at J, with 17 bases between the two ends. In germline, CDR1 is SGHKS, CDR2 YYEKEE (reference sequence). CDR3 DNA sequence: TGTGCCAGCAGCTTGGAAGGAGCCGACTACGGGGAGACCCAGTACTTC. This translates into CASSLEGADYGETQYF.

The rearrangement links TRBV29-1 to TRBJ2-5; no clear D. The V end lost 1 base, the J end lost 3 bases, and 6 bases lay between the germline ends. This CDR3 spans 12 amino acids. Germline CDR1 and CDR2: SQVTM and ANQGSEA. The CDR3 loop is CSVEGHEETQYF. In nucleotides, the CDR3 is TGCAGCGTTGAAGGACATGAAGAGACCCAGTACTTC. The full variable domain, with the rest looked up from reference TRBV29-1 and TRBJ2-5, is SAVISQKPSRDICQRGTSLTIQCQVDSQVTMMFWYRQQPGQSLTLIATANQGSEATYESGFVIDKFPISRPNLTFSTLTVSNMSPEDSSIYLCSVEGHEETQYFGPGTRLLVL.

The chain recombines TRBV27 with TRBJ2-1; unclear D gene. The V and J ends lost 5 bases and 4 bases respectively, with 9 bases between them. CDR3 length equals 13 residues. Germline CDR1 and CDR2: MNHEY and SMNVEV (reference sequence). For the CDR3, the DNA is TGTGCCAGCAGTCGTACTGTGTACAATGAGCAGTTCTTC. Translating gives CASSRTVYNEQFF.

This clone was counted a single time. This chain connects TRBV19 to TRBJ2-1, with TRBD2 matching over 14 bases. CDR1 LNHDA and CDR2 SQIVND come from the germline V gene (reference sequence). The V segment lost 5 bases and the J segment 7 bases; nucleotides outside the gene matches: 4. This CDR3 contains 15 residues. CDR3 sequence reads: CASSFGTSGRNEQFF. The CDR3 DNA sequence: TGTGCCAGTAGTTTTGGGACTAGCGGGAGAAATGAGCAGTTCTTC.

CDR3 loop: CASSSAGGGNYGYTF. CDR3 in DNA: TGTGCCAGCAGTTCGGCGGGAGGGGGCAACTATGGCTACACCTTC. J is TRBJ1-2 and V is TRBV5-6; TRBD1 matches 7 bases. Germline lookup yields CDR1 SGHDT and CDR2 YYEEEE. With V trimmed by 5 bases and J by 2 bases, 9 bases remained unmatched. CDR3 length: 15 residues.

The chain uses TRBV27 and TRBJ2-3; maybe TRBD1 (6 bases). The CDR3 extends over 16 amino acids. Deletions cut 4 bases from V and 6 bases from J, with 20 bases between. Germline V gene sequence: CDR1 MNHEY, CDR2 SMNVEV (reference sequence). DNA for the CDR3: TGTGCCAGCAGTTCCGTACAGGGCCTGTCTGCGGATACGCAGTATTTT. It translates to CASSSVQGLSADTQYF.

V usage is TRBV15 and J usage is TRBJ2-7; TRBD1 aligns across 10 bases. V shed 10 bases and J 6 bases; nucleotides not matched to a gene: 12. Per the germline V gene, CDR1 is LNHNV and CDR2 is YYDKDF (reference sequence). The CDR3 spans 14 residues. The CDR3 nucleotides are TGTGCCATCGAACTGGGACAGGGGACCGGCGAGCAGTACTTC. Translation gives CAIELGQGTGEQYF.